This T cell receptor beta chain was retrieved from a study of blood T cell repertoires in COVID-19. As for the study in general: The United States, Italy and Spain supplied acute and convalescent COVID-19 samples. In each case, the material was cDNA or gDNA derived from T cells, B-cell-depleted T cells, or PBMCs.

Per the study methods: Amplified reference gene primers provided the basis for estimating nucleated cell counts. Sequencing was performed with immunoSEQ multiplex PCR; in TCRdb, only in-frame clones are kept and a portion is missing. V, J and clone size reflect that table, while D and trimming were determined from the DNA. The data contain about 110,000 clones, 80% to 90% of them singletons. This clone was recorded a few times. Sequencing was carried out using peripheral blood. The receptor was derived from a woman older than 75 with acute or convalescent COVID-19.

CDR3 sequence reads: CASSLGGAGPYEQYF. In nucleotides, the CDR3 is TGTGCCAGCAGCCTGGGGGGGGCCGGGCCCTACGAGCAGTACTTC. The gene calls are TRBV28 and TRBJ2-7; tentatively, D is TRBD2 (7 bases). The CDR3 runs 15 residues. Per germline, CDR1 MDHEN and CDR2 SYDVKM. V lost 6 bases and J lost 2, with 17 bases in between.